Listed below are T cell receptor beta chains from one sample, sequenced in a study of monozygotic twins with cystic fibrosis. The data were produced by immunoSEQ multiplex PCR, yet TCRdb's version contains in-frame clones alone and is incomplete. The table records some 31,000 clones, around four fifths of them present only once. Material for sequencing was blood. The receptors stem from a girl aged 2 to 10 with cystic fibrosis. Both conserved end residues are part of each CDR3. The D gene is left open where the match is weak. Only part of the rows carry a size: once, few, many, or a class if the clone is expanded.

V gene: TRBV25-1
clone size: NA
J gene: TRBJ2-4
D gene: NA
CDR3 protein: CASTQTKPGQLNIQYF
CDR3 DNA: TGTGCCAGCACCCAGACGAAACCGGGACAATTGAACATTCAGTACTTC

V gene: TRBV6-5
clone size: NA
J gene: TRBJ1-6
D gene: NA
CDR3 protein: CASSYSNNSPLHF
CDR3 DNA: TGTGCCAGCAGTTACTCGAACAATTCACCCCTCCACTTT

V gene: TRBV19
clone size: NA
J gene: TRBJ2-7
D gene: TRBD2
CDR3 protein: CASLAGEAGEQYF
CDR3 DNA: TGTGCCAGTCTAGCGGGAGAAGCGGGCGAGCAGTACTTC

V gene: TRBV2
clone size: NA
J gene: TRBJ1-1
D gene: NA
CDR3 protein: CASSDRTANTEAFF
CDR3 DNA: TGTGCCAGCAGTGACCGGACAGCGAACACTGAAGCTTTCTTT

V gene: TRBV28
clone size: NA
J gene: TRBJ1-5
D gene: NA
CDR3 protein: CASSSPSVGDQPQHF
CDR3 DNA: TGTGCCAGCAGTTCGCCTAGTGTGGGTGATCAGCCCCAGCATTTT

V gene: TRBV30
clone size: NA
J gene: TRBJ2-7
D gene: NA
CDR3 protein: CASDRQSSYEQYF
CDR3 DNA: TGTGCCTCCGATAGACAGTCCTCCTACGAGCAGTACTTC

V gene: TRBV6-5
clone size: NA
J gene: TRBJ2-5
D gene: NA
CDR3 protein: CASSYGAGGAETQYF
CDR3 DNA: TGTGCCAGCAGTTACGGGGCAGGGGGGGCAGAGACCCAGTACTTC

V gene: TRBV5-8
clone size: NA
J gene: TRBJ2-2
D gene: TRBD2
CDR3 protein: CASSPMPGLAGDDGELFF
CDR3 DNA: TGTGCCAGCAGCCCCATGCCCGGGTTAGCGGGAGACGACGGGGAGCTGTTTTTT

V gene: TRBV19
clone size: NA
J gene: TRBJ2-1
D gene: NA
CDR3 protein: CATKGIAAAYNEQFF
CDR3 DNA: TGTGCCACCAAGGGTATAGCGGCAGCCTACAATGAGCAGTTCTTC

V gene: TRBV19
clone size: NA
J gene: TRBJ2-7
D gene: TRBD1
CDR3 protein: CASSPGTVYEQYF
CDR3 DNA: TGTGCCAGTAGTCCCGGGACAGTCTACGAGCAGTACTTC

V gene: TRBV7-2
clone size: NA
J gene: TRBJ1-1
D gene: NA
CDR3 protein: CASSLGDRFAFF
CDR3 DNA: TGTGCCAGCAGCTTGGGTGATCGGTTTGCTTTCTTT

V gene: TRBV4-1
clone size: NA
J gene: TRBJ2-7
D gene: TRBD2
CDR3 protein: CASSQAAGGPYEQYF
CDR3 DNA: TGCGCCAGCAGCCAAGCGGCGGGAGGACCCTACGAGCAGTACTTC

V gene: TRBV29-1
clone size: NA
J gene: TRBJ1-2
D gene: NA
CDR3 protein: CSVDAGAYYGYTF
CDR3 DNA: TGCAGCGTAGACGCCGGGGCATACTATGGCTACACCTTC

V gene: TRBV6-6
clone size: NA
J gene: TRBJ2-2
D gene: NA
CDR3 protein: CASSYSASANTGELFF
CDR3 DNA: TGTGCCAGCAGTTACTCGGCCAGTGCGAACACCGGGGAGCTGTTTTTT

V gene: TRBV29-1
clone size: NA
J gene: TRBJ2-1
D gene: NA
CDR3 protein: CSVATLAALENEQFF
CDR3 DNA: TGCAGCGTTGCAACTCTGGCAGCCCTAGAGAATGAGCAGTTCTTC

V gene: TRBV27
clone size: NA
J gene: TRBJ1-1
D gene: TRBD1
CDR3 protein: CASSHNRGYTEAFF
CDR3 DNA: TGTGCCAGCAGTCATAACAGGGGATACACTGAAGCTTTCTTT

V gene: TRBV5-6
clone size: NA
J gene: TRBJ1-1
D gene: TRBD1
CDR3 protein: CASSVAGQGRAFF
CDR3 DNA: TGTGCCAGCAGCGTGGCCGGACAGGGTAGGGCTTTCTTT

V gene: TRBV15
clone size: once
J gene: TRBJ2-5
D gene: TRBD2
CDR3 protein: CATSRGLAGGGETQYF
CDR3 DNA: TGTGCCACCAGCAGAGGCCTAGCGGGGGGTGGAGAGACCCAGTACTTC

V gene: TRBV5-1
clone size: NA
J gene: TRBJ2-1
D gene: TRBD1
CDR3 protein: CASSLEPGQNNEQFF
CDR3 DNA: TGCGCCAGCAGCTTGGAGCCGGGACAGAACAATGAGCAGTTCTTC

V gene: TRBV9
clone size: NA
J gene: TRBJ2-7
D gene: TRBD1
CDR3 protein: CASGQGGDEQYF
CDR3 DNA: TGTGCCAGCGGACAGGGGGGCGACGAGCAGTACTTC

V gene: TRBV4-1
clone size: NA
J gene: TRBJ2-5
D gene: TRBD2
CDR3 protein: CASKSLAGASKETQYF
CDR3 DNA: TGCGCCAGCAAATCACTAGCGGGCGCAAGTAAAGAGACCCAGTACTTC

V gene: TRBV7-4
clone size: NA
J gene: TRBJ1-6
D gene: NA
CDR3 protein: CASSPPGHSPLHF
CDR3 DNA: TGTGCCAGCAGCCCTCCCGGACATTCACCCCTCCACTTT

V gene: TRBV6-4
clone size: NA
J gene: TRBJ1-1
D gene: TRBD1
CDR3 protein: CASSMDRGFTEAFF
CDR3 DNA: TGTGCCAGCAGTATGGACAGGGGTTTCACTGAAGCTTTCTTT

V gene: TRBV6-6
clone size: NA
J gene: TRBJ2-3
D gene: NA
CDR3 protein: CASSYSGETDTQYF
CDR3 DNA: TGTGCCAGCAGTTACTCAGGTGAAACAGATACGCAGTATTTT

V gene: TRBV11-2
clone size: NA
J gene: TRBJ1-1
D gene: NA
CDR3 protein: CASSFWPDHGSTEAFF
CDR3 DNA: TGTGCCAGCAGCTTTTGGCCAGACCACGGGAGCACTGAAGCTTTCTTT

V gene: TRBV27
clone size: NA
J gene: TRBJ1-5
D gene: NA
CDR3 protein: CASGGQGNSNQPQHF
CDR3 DNA: TGTGCCAGTGGGGGGCAGGGAAATAGCAATCAGCCCCAGCATTTT

V gene: TRBV15
clone size: NA
J gene: TRBJ2-1
D gene: NA
CDR3 protein: CASKEGPYNEQFF
CDR3 DNA: TGTGCCTCCAAGGAGGGGCCCTACAATGAGCAGTTCTTC

V gene: TRBV19
clone size: NA
J gene: TRBJ1-1
D gene: NA
CDR3 protein: CASSRDTMNTEAFF
CDR3 DNA: TGTGCCAGTAGTCGGGACACCATGAACACTGAAGCTTTCTTT

V gene: TRBV5-1
clone size: NA
J gene: TRBJ2-1
D gene: TRBD1
CDR3 protein: CASSLGQGKGNEQFF
CDR3 DNA: TGCGCCAGCAGCTTGGGACAGGGGAAGGGCAATGAGCAGTTCTTC

V gene: TRBV5-1
clone size: NA
J gene: TRBJ1-6
D gene: NA
CDR3 protein: CASSPKQGSSYNSPLHF
CDR3 DNA: TGCGCCAGCAGCCCGAAGCAGGGGAGCTCCTATAATTCACCCCTCCACTTT

V gene: TRBV5-4
clone size: NA
J gene: TRBJ1-4
D gene: TRBD1
CDR3 protein: CASSSSGQGRNEKLFF
CDR3 DNA: TGTGCCAGCAGCTCCTCAGGACAGGGACGTAATGAAAAACTGTTTTTT

V gene: TRBV2
clone size: few
J gene: TRBJ2-7
D gene: TRBD2
CDR3 protein: CASSEAGLAGYEQYF
CDR3 DNA: TGTGCCAGCAGTGAAGCAGGGCTAGCGGGATACGAGCAGTACTTC

V gene: TRBV7-9
clone size: once
J gene: TRBJ1-2
D gene: TRBD1
CDR3 protein: CASSLARGLGYTF
CDR3 DNA: TGTGCCAGCAGCTTAGCCAGGGGGCTCGGCTACACCTTC

V gene: TRBV27
clone size: NA
J gene: TRBJ2-7
D gene: NA
CDR3 protein: CASSPGTTGVEQYF
CDR3 DNA: TGTGCCAGCAGTCCCGGGACGACCGGCGTCGAGCAGTACTTC

V gene: TRBV19
clone size: NA
J gene: TRBJ1-2
D gene: NA
CDR3 protein: CASSISGDYGYTF
CDR3 DNA: TGTGCCAGTAGTATTTCGGGCGACTATGGCTACACCTTC

V gene: TRBV28
clone size: once
J gene: TRBJ1-5
D gene: TRBD1
CDR3 protein: CASLDRVTQPQHF
CDR3 DNA: TGTGCCAGTCTGGACAGGGTGACCCAGCCCCAGCATTTT

V gene: TRBV21-1
clone size: NA
J gene: TRBJ2-1
D gene: NA
CDR3 protein: CASSKDPQRGNNEQFF
CDR3 DNA: TGTGCCAGCAGCAAAGACCCCCAGCGTGGTAACAATGAGCAGTTCTTC

V gene: TRBV27
clone size: NA
J gene: TRBJ1-1
D gene: NA
CDR3 protein: CASGGGLGWVVTEAFF
CDR3 DNA: TGTGCCAGCGGTGGGGGGTTGGGCTGGGTTGTCACTGAAGCTTTCTTT